These 16 T cell receptor beta chains came from one sample sequenced in a study of naive and memory T cell subsets. Two oligonucleotides, mixed equimolar, formed the beta constant-region primer covering TRBC1 and TRBC2. Ligated cDNA was amplified by four rounds of PCR with nested alpha and beta constant-region primers and SP2. One entry per CDR3 protein, called by TCRdb with MiXCR from the UMI-ligation and nested PCR reads. The sample comprises 80,000 or so distinct CDR3 sequences, 9% of which are singletons, and 1.2% rests with the top ten. The source material was naive CD8+ T cells from blood. Every receptor here comes from a human donor in good health.

This clonotype occurred many times. The chain couples TRBV12-3 or TRBV12-4 to TRBJ2-7; D uncertain. This CDR3 region has 11 residues. Deletions cut 2 bases from V and 6 bases from J, with 5 bases between. The CDR3 bases are TGTGCCAGCAGTTTATTAGGCGAGCAGTACTTC. Its translation is CASSLLGEQYF.

Concerning this clonotype itself: This is likely a read error, given that the CDR3 carries no conserved phenylalanine or tryptophan at its end. It is unclear where the CDR3 begins or ends on the DNA, so no DNA is shown, and the CDR3 is as TCRdb lists it. J is TRBJ2-7 and V is TRBV20-1; the table gives TRBD1 as D, unverified against the DNA. Germline V gives CDR1 DFQATT, CDR2 SNEGSKA (reference sequence). The CDR3 is 13 amino acids in total, end residues counted. This CDR3 reads CSATATTGTGGLL.

This clonotype was counted ten times or more. The gene calls are TRBV6-5 and TRBJ2-2, with D perhaps TRBD2 (6 bases). CDR1 and CDR2 (germline): MNHEY, SVGAGI. V was shortened by 0 bases and J by 1 base, with 6 bases between the two germline ends. The CDR3 has 15 amino acids. CDR3 DNA sequence: TGTGCCAGCAGTTACTCGCGGGAGAACACCGGGGAGCTGTTTTTT. Translated: CASSYSRENTGELFF.

The table lists this clonotype with a few counts. The rearrangement uses TRBV20-1 and TRBJ1-1; 8 bases agree with TRBD1. The CDR3 has 16 amino acids. J gave up 4 bases and V 2 bases, and 12 bases lay outside the gene matches. The V gene's germline CDR1 is DFQATT and CDR2 SNEGSKA (reference sequence). The CDR3 region has the DNA TGCAGTGCTAGAAGTCCGGAACAGGGGGATTTCACTGAAGCTTTCTTT. Translated: CSARSPEQGDFTEAFF.

This clonotype was detected ten times or more. The chain is built from TRBV12-3 or TRBV12-4 and TRBJ2-7, with 7 nucleotides matching TRBD1. This CDR3 spans 14 amino acids. J lost 2 bases, V lost 1 base, and 2 bases had no gene match. The CDR3 here is CASSLGDSTYEQYF. CDR3 DNA: TGTGCCAGCAGTTTAGGGGACAGTACCTACGAGCAGTACTTC.

Only a few counts were recorded for this clonotype. The rearrangement uses TRBV2 and TRBJ2-3; TRBD2 matches at 11 bases. Germline CDR1 reads SNHLY; CDR2 reads FYNNEI. V dropped 6 bases and J dropped 2; count of bases not matched to a gene: 13. The CDR3 loop spans 18 amino acids. CDR3 amino acids: CASRVGTSGPRPTDTQYF. The CDR3 DNA sequence: TGTGCCAGCAGAGTAGGGACTAGCGGTCCAAGGCCCACAGATACGCAGTATTTT. The complete variable domain, with remaining parts taken from reference TRBV2 and TRBJ2-3, reads EPEVTQTPSHQVTQMGQEVILRCVPISNHLYFYWYRQILGQKVEFLVSFYNNEISEKSEIFDDQFSVERPDGSNFTLKIRSTKLEDSAMYFCASRVGTSGPRPTDTQYFGPGTRLTVL.

The chain joins TRBV6-1 to TRBJ2-5; weak D call: TRBD2 (5 bases). The CDR3 runs 13 residues. CDR1 is MNHNS and CDR2 is SASEGT in the germline V gene. V was pared by 6 bases and J by 0 bases, with 8 bases between. In nucleotides, the CDR3 is TGTGCCAGCAGCGGGAATTACCAAGAGACCCAGTACTTC. Translated, it gives CASSGNYQETQYF.

This clonotype has at least ten counts. The rearrangement uses TRBV9 and TRBJ2-1; possibly TRBD1 or TRBD2 for D (5 bases each). V lost 4 bases and J 0 bases, leaving 20 bases between the germline ends. Germline CDR1 and CDR2: SGDLS and YYNGEE. The CDR3 is 18 residues long. CDR3 residues: CASSPAGSGKGSYNEQFF. CDR3 DNA: TGTGCCAGCAGCCCGGCAGGGAGTGGGAAGGGCTCCTACAATGAGCAGTTCTTC.

In its sample, this clonotype was seen many times. Written as DNA, the CDR3 is TGCGCCAGCAGCCCCCTCGTCGGGAGGGTCTACAATGAGCAGTTCTTC. The encoded protein is CASSPLVGRVYNEQFF. V is TRBV4-3 and J is TRBJ2-1; 8 bases agree with TRBD2. CDR3 size: 16 residues. Losses at the gene ends were 4 bases for V and 3 bases for J; bases not matched to a gene: 8. CDR1 is LGHNA, CDR2 YSLEER, per germline.

This clonotype was observed a few times. The chain links TRBV12-3 or TRBV12-4 to TRBJ1-6, with 7 bases that match TRBD1. Unmatched junction bases numbered 2, after V lost 5 bases and J lost 4 bases. The CDR3 runs to 14 residues. CDR3 loop: CASSTGEYNSPLHF. Here the CDR3 DNA reads TGTGCCAGCAGTACAGGGGAATATAATTCACCCCTCCACTTT.

This chain uses TRBV6-5 with TRBJ2-1; perhaps TRBD2 as D (5 bases). V lost 2 bases, J lost 6 bases, and 17 bases lay in between. There are 16 residues in the CDR3. The V gene's germline CDR1 is MNHEY and CDR2 SVGAGI. CDR3 loop: CASSYDAWETPNEQFF. The CDR3 DNA reads as TGTGCCAGCAGTTACGATGCGTGGGAGACCCCCAATGAGCAGTTCTTC.

This clonotype was seen only a few times. The rearrangement uses TRBV6-5 and TRBJ1-2, with D maybe TRBD1 (6 bases). The length of the CDR3 is 14 residues. CDR1 is MNHEY, CDR2 SVGAGI, per germline. Trimming took off 2 bases at V and 5 bases at J, with 12 bases between the two ends. DNA of the CDR3: TGTGCCAGCAGTTACGGCAGGGGACCTTATGGCTACACCTTC. Amino acid sequence: CASSYGRGPYGYTF.

This clonotype was seen more than once but under ten times. The chain links TRBV12-3 or TRBV12-4 to TRBJ2-1; D perhaps matches TRBD2 (6 bases). The CDR3 covers 15 residues. The V and J ends lost 2 bases and 10 bases respectively, with 18 bases between them. CDR3 sequence reads: CASSLWSLGGGEQFF. DNA of the CDR3: TGTGCCAGCAGTTTATGGAGTTTGGGGGGAGGCGAGCAGTTCTTC.

This clonotype appeared many times. The CDR3 loop is CSADNNEQFF. The DNA of the CDR3 is TGCAGCGCGGACAACAATGAGCAGTTCTTC. J is TRBJ2-1 and V is TRBV29-1, with a tentative D call TRBD1 (5 bases). The ends were cut back, 7 bases at V and 5 bases at J, with 6 bases in the middle. In germline, CDR1 is SQVTM, CDR2 ANQGSEA. This CDR3 has 10 amino acids.

The rearrangement links TRBV27 to TRBJ2-1; D gene unclear. Trimming shortened V by 7 bases and J by 0 bases, and 7 bases separated the two germline ends. Germline CDR1 and CDR2: MNHEY and SMNVEV (reference sequence). The CDR3 consists of 13 residues. DNA for the CDR3: TGTGCCAGCATGAAGAGCTCCTACAATGAGCAGTTCTTC. It encodes CASMKSSYNEQFF.

This clonotype was seen repeatedly, ten times or more. J is TRBJ2-5 and V is TRBV9, with unresolved D. The V gene lost 4 bases and the J gene lost 4 bases, with 11 bases spanning the gap. The CDR3 is 13 residues long. In germline, CDR1 is SGDLS, CDR2 YYNGEE. The CDR3 DNA follows: TGTGCCAGCAGCCCTCGGATTGGAGAGACCCAGTACTTC. Protein product: CASSPRIGETQYF.